Following are 7 T cell receptor beta chains from one sample sequenced in a study of cytomegalovirus exposure and HLA in healthy donors. PCR involved 60 Vbeta and 13 Jbeta primers. Only in-frame clones appear in the TCRdb table, and some are missing; sequencing was by immunoSEQ multiplex PCR. This repertoire shows roughly 180,000 clones, 77% found once; its top ten account for approximately 1.5%. Sequencing input: PBMCs. The source of these receptors is a woman in her thirties in good health and CMV-seropositive.

The chain employs TRBV5-1 and TRBJ2-2, with 10 bases aligning to TRBD1. The CDR3 length is 17 residues. The J segment lost 3 bases and the V segment lost 7 bases, leaving 12 bases of the junction unmatched. Germline CDR1 is SGHRS and CDR2 is YFSETQ. The CDR3 bases are TGCGCCAGCGAGTTGGGGGGACAGGGGCTCTACACCGGGGAGCTGTTTTTT. Its protein is CASELGGQGLYTGELFF.

The CDR3 DNA sequence: TGTGCCAGTACCTTATCTCAAGGGGGCGATCAGCCCCAGCATTTT. It yields the protein CASTLSQGGDQPQHF. This chain links TRBV19 with TRBJ1-5; 7 bases fit TRBD1. Germline CDR1 reads LNHDA; CDR2 reads SQIVND (reference sequence). Trimming cost V 7 bases and J 5 bases; bases outside gene matches: 11. The CDR3 has 15 amino acids.

This clone was detected once. CDR3 loop: CASSLDVQGNTGELFF. DNA of the CDR3: TGTGCCAGCAGCTTAGATGTACAGGGTAACACCGGGGAGCTGTTTTTT. This chain connects TRBV11-2 to TRBJ2-2, with a weak D call TRBD1 (6 bases). V lost 0 bases and J 2 bases, leaving 10 bases between the germline ends. The CDR3 loop spans 16 amino acids. Germline V gene data show CDR1 as SGHAT and CDR2 as FQNNGV.

This chain connects TRBV5-8 to TRBJ2-5; 11 bases are a match to TRBD2. V was pared by 0 bases and J by 5 bases, with 3 bases of the junction left unmatched. The CDR3 loop spans 15 amino acids. The germline CDR1 and CDR2 sequences are SGHTS and YDEGEE. The CDR3 region has the DNA TGTGCCAGCAGCTTGGAACTAGCGGGAGTCGAGACCCAGTACTTC. Its protein product is CASSLELAGVETQYF. Based on the CDR3 plus reference TRBV5-8 and TRBJ2-5, the full variable domain is EAGVTQSPTHLIKTRGQQATLRCSPISGHTSVYWYQQALGLGLQFLLWYDEGEERNRGNFPPRFSGRQFPNYSSELNVNALELEDSALYLCASSLELAGVETQYFGPGTRLLVL.

The chain uses TRBV9 and TRBJ2-7; 7 bases align to TRBD2. The CDR3 extends over 14 amino acids. Germline V gives CDR1 SGDLS, CDR2 YYNGEE. The junction had 6 bases not matched to a gene; V was cut back by 3 bases and J by 3 bases. CDR3 DNA: TGTGCCAGCAGCGGTTCTAGCGGAGACTACGAGCAGTACTTC. Amino acids: CASSGSSGDYEQYF. Complete variable domain (other parts from reference TRBV9 and TRBJ2-7): DSGVTQTPKHLITATGQRVTLRCSPRSGDLSVYWYQQSLDQGLQFLIQYYNGEERAKGNILERFSAQQFPDLHSELNLSSLELGDSALYFCASSGSSGDYEQYFGPGTRLTVT.

This rearrangement joins TRBV18 to TRBJ1-3; 7 bases line up with TRBD1. With 3 bases clipped from V and 3 bases from J, the junction kept 11 bases outside the gene matches. This CDR3 region has 17 residues. Germline V gives CDR1 KGHSH, CDR2 LQKENI. In nucleotides, the CDR3 is TGTGCCAGCTCACCGTCTCCGAGGGGGCAGGGTGGAAACACCATATATTTT. Translated, it gives CASSPSPRGQGGNTIYF. The full variable domain, rest sourced from reference TRBV18 and TRBJ1-3, is NAGVMQNPRHLVRRRGQEARLRCSPMKGHSHVYWYRQLPEEGLKFMVYLQKENIIDESGMPKERFSAEFPKEGPSILRIQQVVRGDSAAYFCASSPSPRGQGGNTIYFGEGSWLTVV.

This clone was seen just once. V and J are TRBV10-3 and TRBJ2-2; a weak D match, TRBD1 (6 bases). From germline, CDR1 is ENHRY and CDR2 SYGVKD. The germline V and J ends were trimmed by 5 bases and 7 bases, with 11 bases remaining between them. The CDR3 length is 13 residues. CDR3 protein: CAISNTGIGELFF. CDR3 in DNA: TGTGCCATCAGTAACACAGGGATCGGGGAGCTGTTTTTT.